This T cell receptor (beta chain) is from a study of CD8+ T cells in alopecia areata. This CDR3 contains 12 residues. V lost 0 bases and J 5 bases, leaving 4 bases between the germline ends. The germline CDR1 and CDR2 sequences are GTSNPN and SVGIG (reference sequence). Once RNA had been extracted, it was reverse transcribed into cDNA to act as the sequencing template. TCRdb keeps only in-frame clones here, not all; method: immunoSEQ multiplex PCR. This table holds 190,000 or so clones, roughly 64% found once. Regarding treatment: oral pan-JAK inhibitor, 5-10 mg twice daily. Collected material from alopecia areata patients comprised lesional scalp punch biopsies and peripheral blood.

The origin of this receptor is a human donor with alopecia areata. The sample in question was CD8+ T cells sorted from blood, obtained at week 24, from a patient treated with tofacitinib. The chain joins TRBV30 to TRBJ2-2, with D uncertain. The CDR3 nucleotides are TGTGCCTGGAGTGTAGAGACCGGGGAGCTGTTTTTT. Its protein product is CAWSVETGELFF.